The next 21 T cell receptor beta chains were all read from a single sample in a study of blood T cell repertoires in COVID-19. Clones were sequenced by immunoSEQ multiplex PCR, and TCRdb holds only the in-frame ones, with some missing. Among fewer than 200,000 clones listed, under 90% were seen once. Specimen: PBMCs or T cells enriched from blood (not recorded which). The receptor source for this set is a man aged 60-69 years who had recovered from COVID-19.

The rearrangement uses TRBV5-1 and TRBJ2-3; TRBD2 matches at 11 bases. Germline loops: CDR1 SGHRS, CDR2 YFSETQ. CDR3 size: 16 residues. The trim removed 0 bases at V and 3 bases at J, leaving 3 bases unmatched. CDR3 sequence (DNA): TGCGCCAGCAGCTTGGGTAGCGGGAGGGTGACAGATACGCAGTATTTT. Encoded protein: CASSLGSGRVTDTQYF.

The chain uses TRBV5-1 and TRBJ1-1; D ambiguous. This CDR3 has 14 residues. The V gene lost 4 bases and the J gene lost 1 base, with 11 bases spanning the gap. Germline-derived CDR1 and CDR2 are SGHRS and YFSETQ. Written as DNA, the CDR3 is TGCGCCAGCAGCCCCCTAGCGGAGAACACTGAAGCTTTCTTT. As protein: CASSPLAENTEAFF.

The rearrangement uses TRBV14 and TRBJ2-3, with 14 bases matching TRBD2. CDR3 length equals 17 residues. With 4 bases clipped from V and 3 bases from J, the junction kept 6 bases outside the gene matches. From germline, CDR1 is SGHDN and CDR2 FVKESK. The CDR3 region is CASSRGLAGEQTDTQYF. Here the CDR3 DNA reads TGTGCCAGCAGCCGGGGACTAGCGGGAGAACAAACAGATACGCAGTATTTT.

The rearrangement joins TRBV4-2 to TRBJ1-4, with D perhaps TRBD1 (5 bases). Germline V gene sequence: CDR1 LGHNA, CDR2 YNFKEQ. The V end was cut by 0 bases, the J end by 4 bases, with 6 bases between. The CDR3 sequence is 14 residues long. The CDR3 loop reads CASSQEGVNEKLFF. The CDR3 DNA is TGTGCCAGCAGCCAAGAAGGGGTTAATGAAAAACTGTTTTTT.

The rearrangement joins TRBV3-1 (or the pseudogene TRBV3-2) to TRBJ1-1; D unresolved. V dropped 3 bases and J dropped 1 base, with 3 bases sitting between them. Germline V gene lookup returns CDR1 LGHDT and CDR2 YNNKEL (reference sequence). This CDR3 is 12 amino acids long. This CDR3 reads CASSHKNTEAFF. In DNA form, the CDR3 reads TGTGCCAGCAGCCACAAGAACACTGAAGCTTTCTTT.

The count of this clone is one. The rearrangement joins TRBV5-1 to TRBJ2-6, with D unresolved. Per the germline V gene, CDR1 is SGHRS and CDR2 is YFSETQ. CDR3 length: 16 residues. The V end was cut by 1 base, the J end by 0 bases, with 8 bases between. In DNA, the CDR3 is TGCGCCAGCAGCTTGAACTCGAACTCTGGGGCCAACGTCCTGACTTTC. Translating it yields CASSLNSNSGANVLTF.

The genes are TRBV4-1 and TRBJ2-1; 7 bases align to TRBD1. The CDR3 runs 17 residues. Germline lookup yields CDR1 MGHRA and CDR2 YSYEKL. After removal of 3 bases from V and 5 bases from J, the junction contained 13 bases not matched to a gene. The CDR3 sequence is CASSHSRWGQSDNEQFF. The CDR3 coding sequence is TGCGCCAGCAGCCATTCTAGATGGGGACAGAGTGACAATGAGCAGTTCTTC.

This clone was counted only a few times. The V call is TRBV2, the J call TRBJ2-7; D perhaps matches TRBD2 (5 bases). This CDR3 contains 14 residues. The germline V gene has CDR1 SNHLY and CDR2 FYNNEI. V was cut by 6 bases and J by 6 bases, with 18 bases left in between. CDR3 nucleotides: TGTGCCAGCAGCCCGTCGGGGTTTTTAGGCGAGCAGTACTTC. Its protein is CASSPSGFLGEQYF.

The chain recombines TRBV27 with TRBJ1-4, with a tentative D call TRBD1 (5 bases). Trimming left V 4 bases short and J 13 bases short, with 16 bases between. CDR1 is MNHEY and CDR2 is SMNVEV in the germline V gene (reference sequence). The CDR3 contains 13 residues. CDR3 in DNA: TGTGCCAGCAGTTCCTCGAGAGGACAAATACTGTTTTTT. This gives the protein CASSSSRGQILFF. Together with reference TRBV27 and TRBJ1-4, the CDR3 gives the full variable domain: EAQVTQNPRYLITVTGKKLTVTCSQNMNHEYMSWYRQDPGLGLRQIYYSMNVEVTDKGDVPEGYKVSRKEKRNFPLILESPSPNQTSLYFCASSSSRGQILFFGSGTQLSVL.

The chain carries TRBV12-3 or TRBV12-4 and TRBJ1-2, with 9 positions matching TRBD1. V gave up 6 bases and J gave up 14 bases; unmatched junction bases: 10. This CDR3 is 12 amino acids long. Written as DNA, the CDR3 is TGTGCCAGCAGAAACCCGGGACAGGGTGATACCTTC. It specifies CASRNPGQGDTF.

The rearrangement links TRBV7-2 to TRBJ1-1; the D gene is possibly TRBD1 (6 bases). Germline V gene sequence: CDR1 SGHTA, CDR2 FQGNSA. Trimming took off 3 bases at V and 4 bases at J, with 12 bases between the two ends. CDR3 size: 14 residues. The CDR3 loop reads CASSFTGSGTEAFF. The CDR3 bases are TGTGCCAGCAGCTTCACAGGGAGTGGCACTGAAGCTTTCTTT. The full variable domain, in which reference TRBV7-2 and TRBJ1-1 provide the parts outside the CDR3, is GAGVSQSPSNKVTEKGKDVELRCDPISGHTALYWYRQSLGQGLEFLIYFQGNSAPDKSGLPSDRFSAERTGGSVSTLTIQRTQQEDSAVYLCASSFTGSGTEAFFGQGTRLTVV.

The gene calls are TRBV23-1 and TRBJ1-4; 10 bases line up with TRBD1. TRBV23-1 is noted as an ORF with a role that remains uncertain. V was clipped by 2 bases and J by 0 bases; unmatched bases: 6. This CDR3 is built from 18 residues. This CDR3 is CASSQRGQGPATNEKLFF. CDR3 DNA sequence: TGCGCCAGCAGTCAAAGGGGACAGGGGCCCGCAACTAATGAAAAACTGTTTTTT.

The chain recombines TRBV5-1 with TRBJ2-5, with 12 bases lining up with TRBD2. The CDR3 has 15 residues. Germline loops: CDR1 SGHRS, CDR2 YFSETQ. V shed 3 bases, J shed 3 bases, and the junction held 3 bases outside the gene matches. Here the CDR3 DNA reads TGCGCCAGCAGCTCCCCTAGCGGGAGGGAAGAGACCCAGTACTTC. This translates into CASSSPSGREETQYF.

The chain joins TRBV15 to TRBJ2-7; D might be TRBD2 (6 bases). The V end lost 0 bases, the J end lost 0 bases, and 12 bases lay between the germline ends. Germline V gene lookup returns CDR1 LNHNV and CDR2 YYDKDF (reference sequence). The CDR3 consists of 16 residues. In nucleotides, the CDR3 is TGTGCCACCAGCAGAGACCCGGGACTGATCTCCTACGAGCAGTACTTC. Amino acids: CATSRDPGLISYEQYF.

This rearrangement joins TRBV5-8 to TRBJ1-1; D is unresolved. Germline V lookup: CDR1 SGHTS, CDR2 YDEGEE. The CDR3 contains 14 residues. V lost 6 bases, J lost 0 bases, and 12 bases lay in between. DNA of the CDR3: TGTGCCAGCAACCTACAGCCACTGAACACTGAAGCTTTCTTT. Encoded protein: CASNLQPLNTEAFF.

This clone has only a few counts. The CDR3 DNA sequence: TGTGCCAGCAGTTTCACAGGGAGTAATTCACCCCTCCACTTT. It encodes CASSFTGSNSPLHF. This chain links TRBV28 with TRBJ1-6; a possible D gene is TRBD1 (6 bases). Trimming removed 3 bases from V and 6 bases from J, with 9 bases in between. Germline CDR1 is MDHEN and CDR2 is SYDVKM. The CDR3 length is 14 residues.

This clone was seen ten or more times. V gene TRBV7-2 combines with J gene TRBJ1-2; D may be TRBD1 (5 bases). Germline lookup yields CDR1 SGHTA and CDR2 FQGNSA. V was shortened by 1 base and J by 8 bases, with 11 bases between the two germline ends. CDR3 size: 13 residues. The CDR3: CASSLGRGYGYTF. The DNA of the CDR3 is TGTGCCAGCAGCTTAGGTCGGGGGTACGGCTACACCTTC.

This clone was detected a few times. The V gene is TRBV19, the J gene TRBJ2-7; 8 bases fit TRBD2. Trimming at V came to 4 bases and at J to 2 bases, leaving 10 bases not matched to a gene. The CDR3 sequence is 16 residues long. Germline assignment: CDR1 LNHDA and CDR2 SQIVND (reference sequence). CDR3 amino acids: CASSNPVVAGTYEQYF. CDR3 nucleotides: TGTGCCAGTAGTAACCCCGTGGTAGCGGGAACCTACGAGCAGTACTTC.

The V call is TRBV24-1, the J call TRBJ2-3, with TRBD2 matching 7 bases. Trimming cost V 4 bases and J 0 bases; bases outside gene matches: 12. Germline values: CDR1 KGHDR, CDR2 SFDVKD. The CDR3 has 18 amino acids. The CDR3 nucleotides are TGTGCCACCAGTGACCCCTCCGGGAGGCGAACTAGCACAGATACGCAGTATTTT. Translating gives CATSDPSGRRTSTDTQYF.

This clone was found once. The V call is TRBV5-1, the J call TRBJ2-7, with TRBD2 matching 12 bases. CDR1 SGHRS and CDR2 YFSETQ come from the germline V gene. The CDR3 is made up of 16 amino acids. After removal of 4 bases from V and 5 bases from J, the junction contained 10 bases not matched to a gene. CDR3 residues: CASSPRWTSGNNEQYF. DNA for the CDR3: TGCGCCAGCAGCCCTAGGTGGACTAGCGGGAACAACGAGCAGTACTTC.

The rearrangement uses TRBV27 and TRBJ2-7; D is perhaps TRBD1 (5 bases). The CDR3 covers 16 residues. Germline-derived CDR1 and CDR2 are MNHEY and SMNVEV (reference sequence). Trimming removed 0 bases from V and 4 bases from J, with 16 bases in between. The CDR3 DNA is TGTGCCAGCAGTTTATCCCAACAGGAACTAAATTACGAGCAGTACTTC. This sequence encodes CASSLSQQELNYEQYF.